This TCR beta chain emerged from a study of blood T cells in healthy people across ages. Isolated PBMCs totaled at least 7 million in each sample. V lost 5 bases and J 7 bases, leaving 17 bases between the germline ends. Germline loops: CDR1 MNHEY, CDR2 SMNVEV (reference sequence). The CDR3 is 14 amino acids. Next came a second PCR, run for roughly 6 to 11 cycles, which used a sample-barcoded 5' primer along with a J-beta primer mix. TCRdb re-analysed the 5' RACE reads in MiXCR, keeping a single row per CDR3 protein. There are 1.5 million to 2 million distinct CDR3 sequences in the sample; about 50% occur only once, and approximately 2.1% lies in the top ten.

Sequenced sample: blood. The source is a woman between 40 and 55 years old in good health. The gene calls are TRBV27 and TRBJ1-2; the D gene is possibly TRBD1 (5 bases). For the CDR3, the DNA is TGTGCCAGCAGTCGATCCAGGGATGCCTGTGGCTACACCTTC. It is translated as CASSRSRDACGYTF.